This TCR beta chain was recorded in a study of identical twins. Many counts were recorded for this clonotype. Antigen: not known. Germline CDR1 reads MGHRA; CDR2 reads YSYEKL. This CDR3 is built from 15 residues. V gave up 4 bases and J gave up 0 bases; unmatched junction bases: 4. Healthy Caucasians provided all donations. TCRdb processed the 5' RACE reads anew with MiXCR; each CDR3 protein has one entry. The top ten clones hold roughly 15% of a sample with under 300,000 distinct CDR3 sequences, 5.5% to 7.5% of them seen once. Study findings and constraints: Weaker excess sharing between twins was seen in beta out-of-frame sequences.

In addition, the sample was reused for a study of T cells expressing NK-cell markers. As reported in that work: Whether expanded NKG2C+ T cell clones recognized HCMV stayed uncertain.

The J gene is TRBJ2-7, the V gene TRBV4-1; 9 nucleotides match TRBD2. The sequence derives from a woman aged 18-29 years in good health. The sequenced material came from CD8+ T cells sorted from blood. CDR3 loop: CASSLASGTSYEQYF. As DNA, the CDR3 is TGCGCCAGCAGCCTGGCTAGCGGGACCTCCTACGAGCAGTACTTC.